The clone carrying this TCR beta chain was seen only a few times. What it binds is not known. TCRdb re-called the RT-PCR reads through MiXCR, storing one row per CDR3 protein. The table has about 520,000 distinct CDR3 sequences, 7.2% seen once. This entry comes from a study of response to subunit inactivated influenza vaccine. Study-wide findings and caveats: Authors suggested few new T cells are recruited by each seasonal influenza vaccination.

The V gene lost 6 bases and the J gene lost 3 bases, with 9 bases spanning the gap. CDR1 is MGHRA, CDR2 YSYEKL, per germline. The CDR3 contains 13 residues. This rearrangement joins TRBV4-1 to TRBJ2-1; D perhaps matches TRBD2 (6 bases). The clonotype was recovered from a man aged 50-75 years who received an inactivated influenza vaccine. The sample consisted of PBMCs from blood, taken approximately 25 months after vaccination. This chain's CDR3 is CASRGGVYNEQFF. The DNA of the CDR3 is TGCGCCAGCAGGGGAGGAGTCTACAATGAGCAGTTCTTC.